This T cell receptor beta chain came from a study of control samples from healthy donors and cancer patients. This CDR3 has 17 amino acids. Sequencing used immunoSEQ multiplex PCR; TCRdb keeps in-frame clones, though not all of them. The sample holds around 120,000 clones, about 93% seen once. The sequenced material came from blood. The TCR comes from a man aged 25 to 40 in good health. The rearrangement joins TRBV21-1 to TRBJ2-5; TRBD2, the table's D call, lacks a check against the DNA. TRBV21-1 is annotated as a pseudogene. The CDR3 reads CASSKEARLAAQETQYF. CDR3 nucleotides: TGTGCCAGCAGCAAAGAAGCTCGTTTAGCGGCACAAGAGACCCAGTACTTC.